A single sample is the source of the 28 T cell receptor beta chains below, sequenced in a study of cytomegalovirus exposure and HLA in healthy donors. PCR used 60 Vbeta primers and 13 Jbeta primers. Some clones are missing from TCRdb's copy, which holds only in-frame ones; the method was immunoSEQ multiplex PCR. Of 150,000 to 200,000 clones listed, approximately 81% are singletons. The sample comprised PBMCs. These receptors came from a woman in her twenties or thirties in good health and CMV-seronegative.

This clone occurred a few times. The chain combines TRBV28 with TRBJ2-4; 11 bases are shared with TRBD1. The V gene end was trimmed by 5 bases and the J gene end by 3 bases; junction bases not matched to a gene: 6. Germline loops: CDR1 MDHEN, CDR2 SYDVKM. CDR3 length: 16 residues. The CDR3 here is CASSTRTGGDKNIQYF. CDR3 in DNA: TGTGCCAGCAGTACCAGGACAGGGGGCGACAAAAACATTCAGTACTTC.

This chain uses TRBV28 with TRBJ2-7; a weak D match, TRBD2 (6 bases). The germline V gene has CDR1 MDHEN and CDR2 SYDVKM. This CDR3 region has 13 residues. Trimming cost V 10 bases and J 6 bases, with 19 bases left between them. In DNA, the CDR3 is TGTGCCACCCATACGGGAACTAGCCGCGAGCAGTACTTC. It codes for CATHTGTSREQYF.

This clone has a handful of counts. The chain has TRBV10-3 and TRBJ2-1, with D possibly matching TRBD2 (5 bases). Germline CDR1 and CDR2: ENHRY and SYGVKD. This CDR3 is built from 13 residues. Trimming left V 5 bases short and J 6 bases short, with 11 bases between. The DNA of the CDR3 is TGTGCCATCAGTTTCGGACTGGCCAATGAGCAGTTCTTC. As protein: CAISFGLANEQFF.

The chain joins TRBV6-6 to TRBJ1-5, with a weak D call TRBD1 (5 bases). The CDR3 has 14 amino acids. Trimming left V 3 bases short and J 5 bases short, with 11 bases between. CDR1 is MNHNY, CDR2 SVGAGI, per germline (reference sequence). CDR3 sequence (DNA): TGTGCCAGCAGTTATTCAGGGCCGCATCAGCCCCAGCATTTT. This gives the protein CASSYSGPHQPQHF.

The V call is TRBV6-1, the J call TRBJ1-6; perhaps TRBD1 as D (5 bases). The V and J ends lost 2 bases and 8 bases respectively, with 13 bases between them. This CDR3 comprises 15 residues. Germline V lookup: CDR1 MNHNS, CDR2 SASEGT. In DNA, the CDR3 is TGTGCCAGCAGTGAAACGGCAGGGCTCCATTCACCCCTCCACTTT. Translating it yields CASSETAGLHSPLHF.

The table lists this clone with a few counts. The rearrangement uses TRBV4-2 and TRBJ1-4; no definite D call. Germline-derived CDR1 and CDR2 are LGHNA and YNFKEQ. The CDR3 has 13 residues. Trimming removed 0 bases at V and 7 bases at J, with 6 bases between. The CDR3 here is CASSQDWAEKLFF. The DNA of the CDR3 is TGTGCCAGCAGCCAAGATTGGGCTGAAAAACTGTTTTTT.

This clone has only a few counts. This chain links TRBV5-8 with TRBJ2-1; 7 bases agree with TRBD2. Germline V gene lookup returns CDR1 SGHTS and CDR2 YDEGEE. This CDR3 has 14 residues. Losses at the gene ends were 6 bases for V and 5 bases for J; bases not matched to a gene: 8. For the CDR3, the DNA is TGTGCCAGCAATGGGCGGGAGTTCCACAATGAGCAGTTCTTC. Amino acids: CASNGREFHNEQFF.

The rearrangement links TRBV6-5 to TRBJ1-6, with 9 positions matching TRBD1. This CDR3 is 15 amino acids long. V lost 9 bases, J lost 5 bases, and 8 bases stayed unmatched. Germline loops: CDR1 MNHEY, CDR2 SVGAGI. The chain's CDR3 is CASKEDRGNNSPLHF. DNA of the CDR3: TGTGCCAGTAAGGAGGACAGGGGAAATAATTCACCCCTCCACTTT.

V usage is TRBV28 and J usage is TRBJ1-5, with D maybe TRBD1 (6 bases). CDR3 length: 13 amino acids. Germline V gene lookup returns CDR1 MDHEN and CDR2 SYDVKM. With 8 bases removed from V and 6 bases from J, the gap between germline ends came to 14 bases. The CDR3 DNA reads TGTGCCAGCGGCTACAGGGCTGCTCAGCCCCAGCATTTT. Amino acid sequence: CASGYRAAQPQHF.

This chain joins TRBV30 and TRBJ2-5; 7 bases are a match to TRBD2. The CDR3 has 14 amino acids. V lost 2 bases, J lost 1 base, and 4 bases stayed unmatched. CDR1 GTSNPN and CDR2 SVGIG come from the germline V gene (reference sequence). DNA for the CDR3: TGTGCCTGGAGTCGGGGAGGGGTCCAAGAGACCCAGTACTTC. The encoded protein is CAWSRGGVQETQYF.

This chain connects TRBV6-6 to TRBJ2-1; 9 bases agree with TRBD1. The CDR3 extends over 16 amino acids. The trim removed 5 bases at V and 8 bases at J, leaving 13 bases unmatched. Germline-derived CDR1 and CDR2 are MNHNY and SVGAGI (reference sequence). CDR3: CASSPAGTGGLYEQFF. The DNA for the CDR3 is TGTGCCAGCAGTCCCGCCGGTACAGGGGGCCTGTATGAGCAGTTCTTC.

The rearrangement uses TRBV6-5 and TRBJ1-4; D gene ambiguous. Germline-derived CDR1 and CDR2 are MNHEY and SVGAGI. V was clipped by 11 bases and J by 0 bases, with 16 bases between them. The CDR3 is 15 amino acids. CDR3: CADKREGPTNEKLFF. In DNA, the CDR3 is TGTGCCGACAAAAGGGAGGGTCCAACTAATGAAAAACTGTTTTTT.

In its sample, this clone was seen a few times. The CDR3 sequence: CASSQGQGLTDTQYF. In DNA form, the CDR3 reads TGCGCCAGCAGCCAGGGACAGGGGCTCACAGATACGCAGTATTTT. V is TRBV4-3 and J is TRBJ2-3, with 10 positions matching TRBD1. The V segment lost 3 bases and the J segment 2 bases; nucleotides outside the gene matches: 2. The CDR3 has 15 amino acids. Germline assignment: CDR1 LGHNA and CDR2 YSLEER.

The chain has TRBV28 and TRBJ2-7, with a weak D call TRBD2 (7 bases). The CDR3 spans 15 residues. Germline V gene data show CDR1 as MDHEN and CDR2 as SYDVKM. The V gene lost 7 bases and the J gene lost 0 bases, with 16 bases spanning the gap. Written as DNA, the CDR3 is TGTGCCAGCATGCCCCGGCGGGGGCACTCCTACGAGCAGTACTTC. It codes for CASMPRRGHSYEQYF.

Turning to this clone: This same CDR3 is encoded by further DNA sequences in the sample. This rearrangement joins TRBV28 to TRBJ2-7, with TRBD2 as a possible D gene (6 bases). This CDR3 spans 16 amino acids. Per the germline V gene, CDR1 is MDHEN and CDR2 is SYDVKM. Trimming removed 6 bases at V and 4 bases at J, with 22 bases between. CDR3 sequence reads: CASSGASYKGGYEQYF. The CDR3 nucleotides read TGTGCCAGCAGCGGCGCCAGTTATAAGGGAGGATACGAGCAGTACTTC.

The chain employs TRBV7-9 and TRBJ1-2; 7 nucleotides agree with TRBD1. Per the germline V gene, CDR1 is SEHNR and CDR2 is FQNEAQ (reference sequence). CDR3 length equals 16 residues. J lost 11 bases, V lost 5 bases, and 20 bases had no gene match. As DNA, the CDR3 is TGTGCCAGCAGCCCAACGACAGGGCTGAGTCCGAGGTCATACACCTTC. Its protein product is CASSPTTGLSPRSYTF.

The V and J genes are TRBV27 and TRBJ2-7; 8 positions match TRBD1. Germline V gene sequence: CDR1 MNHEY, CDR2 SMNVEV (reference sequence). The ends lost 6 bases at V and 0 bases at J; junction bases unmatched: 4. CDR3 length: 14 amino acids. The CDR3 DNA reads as TGTGCCAGCAGGAGAACAGGGGGCTCCTACGAGCAGTACTTC. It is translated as CASRRTGGSYEQYF.

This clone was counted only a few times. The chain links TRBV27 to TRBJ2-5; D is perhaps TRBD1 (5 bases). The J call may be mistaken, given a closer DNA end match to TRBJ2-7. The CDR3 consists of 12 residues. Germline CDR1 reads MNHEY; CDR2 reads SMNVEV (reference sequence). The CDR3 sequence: CATRGAVDEQYF. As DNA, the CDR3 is TGTGCCACTCGTGGGGCGGTGGACGAGCAGTACTTC.

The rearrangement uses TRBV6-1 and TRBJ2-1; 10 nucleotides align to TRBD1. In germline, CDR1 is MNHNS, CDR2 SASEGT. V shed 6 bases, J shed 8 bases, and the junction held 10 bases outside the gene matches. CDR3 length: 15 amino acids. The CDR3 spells CASSLGTGEYDEQFF. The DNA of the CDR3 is TGTGCCAGCAGCCTCGGGACAGGGGAGTATGATGAGCAGTTCTTC.

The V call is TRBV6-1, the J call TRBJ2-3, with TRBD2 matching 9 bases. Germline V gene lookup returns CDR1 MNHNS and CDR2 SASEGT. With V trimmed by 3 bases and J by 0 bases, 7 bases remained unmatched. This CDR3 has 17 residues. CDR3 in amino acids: CASSDLTLAGSTDTQYF. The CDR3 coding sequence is TGTGCCAGCAGTGATCTGACCCTAGCGGGAAGCACAGATACGCAGTATTTT.

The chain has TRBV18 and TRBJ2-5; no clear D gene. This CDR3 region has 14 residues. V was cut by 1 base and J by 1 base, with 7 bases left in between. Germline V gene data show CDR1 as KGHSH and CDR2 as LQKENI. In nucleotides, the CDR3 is TGTGCCAGCTCACCACTCGGCGGCCAAGAGACCCAGTACTTC. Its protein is CASSPLGGQETQYF.

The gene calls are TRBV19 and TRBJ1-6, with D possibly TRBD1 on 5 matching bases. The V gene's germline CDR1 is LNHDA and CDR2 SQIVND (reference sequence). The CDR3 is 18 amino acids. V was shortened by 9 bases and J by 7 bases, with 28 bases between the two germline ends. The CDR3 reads CASQGAEDKLPLNSPLHF. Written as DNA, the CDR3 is TGTGCCAGCCAAGGGGCAGAGGACAAACTTCCCTTGAATTCACCCCTCCACTTT.

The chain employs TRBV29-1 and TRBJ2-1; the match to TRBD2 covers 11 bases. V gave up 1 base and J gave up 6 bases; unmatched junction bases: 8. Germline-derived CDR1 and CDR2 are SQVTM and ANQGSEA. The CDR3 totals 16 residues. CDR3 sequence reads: CSVEGIASGRTNEQFF. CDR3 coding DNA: TGCAGCGTTGAAGGGATAGCTAGCGGGAGGACCAATGAGCAGTTCTTC.

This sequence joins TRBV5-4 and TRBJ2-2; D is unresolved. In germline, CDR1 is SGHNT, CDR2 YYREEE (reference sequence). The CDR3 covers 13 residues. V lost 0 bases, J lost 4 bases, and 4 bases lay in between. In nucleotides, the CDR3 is TGTGCCAGCAGCTTGGCCTCCACCGGGGAGCTGTTTTTT. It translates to CASSLASTGELFF.

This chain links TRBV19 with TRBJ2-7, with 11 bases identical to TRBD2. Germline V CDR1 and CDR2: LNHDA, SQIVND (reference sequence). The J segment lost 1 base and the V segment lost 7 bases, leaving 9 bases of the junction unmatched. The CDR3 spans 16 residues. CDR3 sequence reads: CASTPATSGTSYEQYF. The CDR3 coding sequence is TGTGCCAGTACCCCAGCGACTAGCGGGACTTCCTACGAGCAGTACTTC.

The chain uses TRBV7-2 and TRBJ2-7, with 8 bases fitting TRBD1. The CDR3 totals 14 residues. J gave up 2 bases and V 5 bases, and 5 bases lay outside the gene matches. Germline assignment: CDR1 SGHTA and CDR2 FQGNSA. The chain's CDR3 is CASSVGQGPYEQYF. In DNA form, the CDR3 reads TGTGCCAGCAGCGTAGGACAGGGTCCCTACGAGCAGTACTTC.

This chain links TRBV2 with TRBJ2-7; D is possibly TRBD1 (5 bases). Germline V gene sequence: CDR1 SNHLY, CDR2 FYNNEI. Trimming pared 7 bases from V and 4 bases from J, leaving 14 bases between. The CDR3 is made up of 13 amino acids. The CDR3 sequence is CASKQKTAYEQYF. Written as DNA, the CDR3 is TGTGCCAGCAAGCAAAAGACAGCATACGAGCAGTACTTC. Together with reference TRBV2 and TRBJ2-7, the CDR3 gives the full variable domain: EPEVTQTPSHQVTQMGQEVILRCVPISNHLYFYWYRQILGQKVEFLVSFYNNEISEKSEIFDDQFSVERPDGSNFTLKIRSTKLEDSAMYFCASKQKTAYEQYFGPGTRLTVT.

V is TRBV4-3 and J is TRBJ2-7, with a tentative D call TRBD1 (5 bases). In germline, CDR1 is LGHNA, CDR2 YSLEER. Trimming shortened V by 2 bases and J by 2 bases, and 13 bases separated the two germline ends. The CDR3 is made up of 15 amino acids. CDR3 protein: CASSQNRGPPYEQYF. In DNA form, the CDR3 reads TGCGCCAGCAGCCAAAATAGGGGCCCTCCCTACGAGCAGTACTTC.